This TCR beta chain was obtained from a study of early T cells in non-severe SARS-CoV-2 infection. Via MiXCR, TCRdb re-called the 5' RACE reads, giving one row per CDR3 protein. The sample has under 60,000 distinct CDR3 sequences; around 8% are singletons. The CDR3 is made up of 17 amino acids. The ends lost 0 bases at V and 5 bases at J; junction bases unmatched: 9. Per the germline V gene, CDR1 is LNHDA and CDR2 is SQIVND (reference sequence). The specimen was whole blood. The rearrangement links TRBV19 to TRBJ2-7, with 11 bases fitting TRBD2. This sequence originates from an adult who was a healthcare worker with PCR-confirmed SARS-CoV-2 infection or an uninfected control (not recorded which). The CDR3: CASSIEGTSGLRDEQYF. CDR3 in DNA: TGTGCCAGTAGTATAGAGGGGACTAGCGGCTTGAGGGACGAGCAGTACTTC.